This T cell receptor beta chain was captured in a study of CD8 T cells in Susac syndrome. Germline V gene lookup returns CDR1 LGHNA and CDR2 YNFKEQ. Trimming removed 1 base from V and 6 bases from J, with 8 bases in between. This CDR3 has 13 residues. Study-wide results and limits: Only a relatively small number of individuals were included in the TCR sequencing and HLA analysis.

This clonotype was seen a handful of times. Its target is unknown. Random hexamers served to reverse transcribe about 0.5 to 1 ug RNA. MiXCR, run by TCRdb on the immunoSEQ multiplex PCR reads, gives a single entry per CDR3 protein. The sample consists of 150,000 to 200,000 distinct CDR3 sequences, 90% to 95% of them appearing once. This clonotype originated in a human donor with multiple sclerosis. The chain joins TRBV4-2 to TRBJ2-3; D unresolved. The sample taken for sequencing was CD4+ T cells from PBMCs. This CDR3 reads CASSQGRADTQYF. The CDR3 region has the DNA TGTGCCAGCAGCCAAGGTAGGGCGGATACGCAGTATTTT.